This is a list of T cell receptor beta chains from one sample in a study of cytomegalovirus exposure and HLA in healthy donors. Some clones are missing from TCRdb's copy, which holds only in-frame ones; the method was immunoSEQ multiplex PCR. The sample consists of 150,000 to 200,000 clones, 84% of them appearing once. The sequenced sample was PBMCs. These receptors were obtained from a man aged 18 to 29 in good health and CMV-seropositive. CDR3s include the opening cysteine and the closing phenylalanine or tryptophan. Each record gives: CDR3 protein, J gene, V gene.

CASRLSEATYEQYF TRBJ2-7 TRBV4-1
CASSGTGGPGNTIYF TRBJ1-3 TRBV6-5
CASSPGGGGTDTQYF TRBJ2-3 TRBV7-8
CASSPGPGQGYGYTF TRBJ1-2 TRBV7-3
CATRESGANVLTF TRBJ2-6 TRBV15
CASTLQRTSINEQFF TRBJ2-1 TRBV7-2
CASSLGHHHPYQETQYF TRBJ2-5 TRBV5-1
CASSRWGAGAVDTQYF TRBJ2-3 TRBV28
CASSLGAGLAYEQYF TRBJ2-7 TRBV7-2
CASSPSGGPGRETQYF TRBJ2-5 TRBV7-2
CASSWAGGPSEQYF TRBJ2-7 TRBV11-3
CAWSEKTSRFITGELFF TRBJ2-2 TRBV30
CSVGLLAGGSYNEQFF TRBJ2-1 TRBV29-1
CASSLRSGSYNEQFF TRBJ2-1 TRBV7-2
CASSDWGTGRIPGETQYF TRBJ2-5 TRBV6-1